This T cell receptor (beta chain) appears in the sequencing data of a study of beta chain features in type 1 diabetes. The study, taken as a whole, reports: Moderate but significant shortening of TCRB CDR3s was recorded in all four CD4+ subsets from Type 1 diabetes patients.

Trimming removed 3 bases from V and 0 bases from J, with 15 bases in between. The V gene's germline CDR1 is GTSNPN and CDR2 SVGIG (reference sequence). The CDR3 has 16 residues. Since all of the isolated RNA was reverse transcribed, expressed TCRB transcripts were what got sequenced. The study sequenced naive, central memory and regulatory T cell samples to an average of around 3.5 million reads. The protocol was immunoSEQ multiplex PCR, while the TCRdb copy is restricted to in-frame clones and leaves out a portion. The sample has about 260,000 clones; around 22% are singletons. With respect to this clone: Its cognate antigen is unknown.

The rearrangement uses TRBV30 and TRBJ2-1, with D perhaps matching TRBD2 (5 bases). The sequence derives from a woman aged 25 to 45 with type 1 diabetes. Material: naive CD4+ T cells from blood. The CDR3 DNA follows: TGTGCCTGGAGCGGGGAGCGGTGGGGCTCCTACAATGAGCAGTTCTTC. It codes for CAWSGERWGSYNEQFF.